This T cell receptor (beta chain) was sequenced in a study of T cell repertoires in aging, cancer and after chemotherapy. Trimming shortened V by 5 bases and J by 0 bases, and 4 bases separated the two germline ends. The germline V gene encodes CDR1 KGHDR and CDR2 SFDVKD. This CDR3 comprises 14 residues. TRB rearrangements spanning V, D and J were amplified using mixed TRB-A/B primers. TCRdb called the multiplex PCR reads again in MiXCR, with one record for every CDR3 protein. The table records fewer than 15,000 distinct CDR3 sequences, roughly a quarter of them present only once. Study-level findings and limits: Across the chemotherapy interval, each cancer cohort showed higher median generation probability, suggesting thymic rebound. Age-matched healthy donors had significantly more diverse, less clonal blood TCR repertoires than untreated cancer patients. No conclusions about immunological memory after chemotherapy can be drawn from the repertoire data.

With regard to this clonotype: Its antigen is not identified.

TCR beta rearrangements were amplified from peripheral blood genomic DNA. This sequence originates from a human donor with a blood cancer. V usage is TRBV24-1 and J usage is TRBJ2-6; no reliable D call. Material for sequencing was blood. Here the CDR3 reads CATSASSGANVLTF. The DNA of the CDR3 is TGTGCCACCAGTGCGAGCTCTGGGGCCAACGTCCTGACTTTC.